This TCR beta chain was observed in a study of CD8 T cells in Susac syndrome. Random hexamers served to reverse transcribe roughly 0.45 to 1 ug RNA. A single record per CDR3 protein comes from TCRdb applying MiXCR to the immunoSEQ multiplex PCR reads. This table has around 80,000 distinct CDR3 sequences, over 85% appearing once. J lost 2 bases, V lost 6 bases, and 8 bases had no gene match. The CDR3 contains 15 residues. The sample consisted of CD8+ T cells from PBMCs. This TCR came from a human donor with Susac syndrome. V and J are TRBV12-3 or TRBV12-4 and TRBJ2-7; TRBD2 matches 9 bases. The CDR3 is CASSQSSGITYEQYF. The CDR3 DNA sequence: TGTGCCAGCAGCCAATCTAGCGGGATAACCTACGAGCAGTACTTC.